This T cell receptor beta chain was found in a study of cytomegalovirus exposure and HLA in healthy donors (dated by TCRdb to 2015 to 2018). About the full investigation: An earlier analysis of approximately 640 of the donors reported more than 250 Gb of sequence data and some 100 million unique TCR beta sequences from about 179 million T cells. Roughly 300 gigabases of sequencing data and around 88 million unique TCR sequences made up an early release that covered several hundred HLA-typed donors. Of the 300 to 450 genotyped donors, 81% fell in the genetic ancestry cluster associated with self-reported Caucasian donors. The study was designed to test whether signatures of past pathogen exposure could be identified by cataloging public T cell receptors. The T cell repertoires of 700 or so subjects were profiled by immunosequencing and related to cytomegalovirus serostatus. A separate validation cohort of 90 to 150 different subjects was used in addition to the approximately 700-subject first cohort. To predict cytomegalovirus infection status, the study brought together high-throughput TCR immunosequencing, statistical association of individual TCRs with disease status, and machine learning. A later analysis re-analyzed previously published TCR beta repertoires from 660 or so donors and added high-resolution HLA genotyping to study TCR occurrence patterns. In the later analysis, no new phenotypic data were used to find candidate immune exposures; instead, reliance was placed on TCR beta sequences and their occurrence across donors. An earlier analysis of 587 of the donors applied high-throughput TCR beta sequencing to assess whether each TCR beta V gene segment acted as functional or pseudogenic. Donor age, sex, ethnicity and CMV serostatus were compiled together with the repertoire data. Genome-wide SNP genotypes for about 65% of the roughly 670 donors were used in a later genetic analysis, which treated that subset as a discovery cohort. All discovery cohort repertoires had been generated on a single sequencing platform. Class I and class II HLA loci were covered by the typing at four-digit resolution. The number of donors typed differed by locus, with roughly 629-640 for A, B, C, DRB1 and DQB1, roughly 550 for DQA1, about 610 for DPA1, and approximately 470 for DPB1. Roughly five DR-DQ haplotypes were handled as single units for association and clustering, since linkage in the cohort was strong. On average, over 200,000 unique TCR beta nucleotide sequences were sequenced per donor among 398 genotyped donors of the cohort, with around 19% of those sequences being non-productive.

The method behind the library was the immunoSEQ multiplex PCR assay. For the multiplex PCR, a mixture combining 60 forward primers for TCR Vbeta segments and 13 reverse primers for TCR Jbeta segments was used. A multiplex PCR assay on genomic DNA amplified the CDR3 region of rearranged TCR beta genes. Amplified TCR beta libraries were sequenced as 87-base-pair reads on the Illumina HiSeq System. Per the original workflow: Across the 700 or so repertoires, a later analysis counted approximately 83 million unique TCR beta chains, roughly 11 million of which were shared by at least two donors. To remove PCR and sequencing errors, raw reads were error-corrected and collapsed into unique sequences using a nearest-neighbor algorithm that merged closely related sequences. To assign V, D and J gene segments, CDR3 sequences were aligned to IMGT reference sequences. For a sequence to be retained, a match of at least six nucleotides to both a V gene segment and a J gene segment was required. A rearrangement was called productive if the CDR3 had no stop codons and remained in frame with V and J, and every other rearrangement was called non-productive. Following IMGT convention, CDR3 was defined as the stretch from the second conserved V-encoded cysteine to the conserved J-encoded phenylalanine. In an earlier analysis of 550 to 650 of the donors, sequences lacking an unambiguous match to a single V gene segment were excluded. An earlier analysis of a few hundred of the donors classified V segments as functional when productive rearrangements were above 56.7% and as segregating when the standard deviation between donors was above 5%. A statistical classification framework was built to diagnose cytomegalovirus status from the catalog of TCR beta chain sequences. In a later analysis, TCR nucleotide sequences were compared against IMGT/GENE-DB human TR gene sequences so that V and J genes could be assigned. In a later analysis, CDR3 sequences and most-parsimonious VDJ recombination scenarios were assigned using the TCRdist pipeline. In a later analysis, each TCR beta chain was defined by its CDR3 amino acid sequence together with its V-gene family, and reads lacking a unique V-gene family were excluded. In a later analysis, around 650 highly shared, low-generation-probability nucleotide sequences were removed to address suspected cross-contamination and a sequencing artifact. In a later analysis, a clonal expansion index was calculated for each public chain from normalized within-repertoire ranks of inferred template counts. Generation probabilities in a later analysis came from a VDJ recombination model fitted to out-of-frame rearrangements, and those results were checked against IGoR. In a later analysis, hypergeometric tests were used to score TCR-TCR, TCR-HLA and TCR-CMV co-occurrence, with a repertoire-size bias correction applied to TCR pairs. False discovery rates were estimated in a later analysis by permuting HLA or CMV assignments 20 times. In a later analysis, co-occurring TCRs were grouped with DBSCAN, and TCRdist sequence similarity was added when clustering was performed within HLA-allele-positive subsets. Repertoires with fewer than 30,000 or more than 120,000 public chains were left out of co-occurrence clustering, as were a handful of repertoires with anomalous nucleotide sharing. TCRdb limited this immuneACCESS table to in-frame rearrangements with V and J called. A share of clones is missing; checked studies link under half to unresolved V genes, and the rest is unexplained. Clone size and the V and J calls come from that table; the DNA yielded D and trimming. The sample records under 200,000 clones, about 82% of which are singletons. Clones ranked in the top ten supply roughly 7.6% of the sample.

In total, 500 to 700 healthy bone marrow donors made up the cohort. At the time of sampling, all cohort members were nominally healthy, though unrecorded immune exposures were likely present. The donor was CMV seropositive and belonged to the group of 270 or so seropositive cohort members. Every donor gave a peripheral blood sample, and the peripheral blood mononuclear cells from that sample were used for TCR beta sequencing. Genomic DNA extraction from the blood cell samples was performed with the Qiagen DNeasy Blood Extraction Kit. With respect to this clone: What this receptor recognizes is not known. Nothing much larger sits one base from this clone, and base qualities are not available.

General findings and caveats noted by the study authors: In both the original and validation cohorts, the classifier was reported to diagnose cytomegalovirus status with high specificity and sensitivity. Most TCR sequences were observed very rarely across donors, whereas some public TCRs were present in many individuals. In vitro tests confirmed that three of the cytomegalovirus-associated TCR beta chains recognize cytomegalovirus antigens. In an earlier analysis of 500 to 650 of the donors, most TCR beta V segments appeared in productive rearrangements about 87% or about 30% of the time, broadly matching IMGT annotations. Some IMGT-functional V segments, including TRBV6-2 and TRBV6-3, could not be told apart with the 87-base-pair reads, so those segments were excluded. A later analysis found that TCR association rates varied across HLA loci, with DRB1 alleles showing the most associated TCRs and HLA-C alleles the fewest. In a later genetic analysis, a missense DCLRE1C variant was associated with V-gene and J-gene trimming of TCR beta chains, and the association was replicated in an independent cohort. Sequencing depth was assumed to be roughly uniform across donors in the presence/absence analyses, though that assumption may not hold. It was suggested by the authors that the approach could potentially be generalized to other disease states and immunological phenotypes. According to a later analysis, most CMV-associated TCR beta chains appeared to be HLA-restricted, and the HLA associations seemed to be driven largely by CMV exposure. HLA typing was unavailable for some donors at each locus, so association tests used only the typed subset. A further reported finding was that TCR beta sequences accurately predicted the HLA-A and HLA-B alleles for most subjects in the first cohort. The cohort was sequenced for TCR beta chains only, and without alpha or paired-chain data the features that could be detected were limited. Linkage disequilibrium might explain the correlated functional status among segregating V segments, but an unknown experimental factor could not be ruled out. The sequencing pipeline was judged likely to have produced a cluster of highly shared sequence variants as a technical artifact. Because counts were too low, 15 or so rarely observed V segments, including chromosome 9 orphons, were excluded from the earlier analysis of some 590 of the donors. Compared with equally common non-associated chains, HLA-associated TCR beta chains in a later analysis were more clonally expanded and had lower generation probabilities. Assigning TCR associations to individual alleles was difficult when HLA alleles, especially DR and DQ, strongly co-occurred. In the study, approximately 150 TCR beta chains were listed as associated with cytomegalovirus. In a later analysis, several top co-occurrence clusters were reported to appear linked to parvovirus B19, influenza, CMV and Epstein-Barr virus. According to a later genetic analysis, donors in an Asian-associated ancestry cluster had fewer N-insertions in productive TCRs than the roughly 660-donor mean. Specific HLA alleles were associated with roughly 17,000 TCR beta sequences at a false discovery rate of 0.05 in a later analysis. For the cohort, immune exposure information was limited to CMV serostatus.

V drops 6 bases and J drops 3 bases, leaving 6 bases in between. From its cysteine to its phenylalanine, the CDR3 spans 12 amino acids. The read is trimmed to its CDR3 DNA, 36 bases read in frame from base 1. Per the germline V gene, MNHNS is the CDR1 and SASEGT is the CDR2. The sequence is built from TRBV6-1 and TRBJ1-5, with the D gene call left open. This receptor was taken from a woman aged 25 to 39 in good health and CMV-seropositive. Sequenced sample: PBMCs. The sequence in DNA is TGTGCCAGCAGCCAGGACAATCAGCCCCAGCATTTT. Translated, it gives CASSQDNQPQHF.